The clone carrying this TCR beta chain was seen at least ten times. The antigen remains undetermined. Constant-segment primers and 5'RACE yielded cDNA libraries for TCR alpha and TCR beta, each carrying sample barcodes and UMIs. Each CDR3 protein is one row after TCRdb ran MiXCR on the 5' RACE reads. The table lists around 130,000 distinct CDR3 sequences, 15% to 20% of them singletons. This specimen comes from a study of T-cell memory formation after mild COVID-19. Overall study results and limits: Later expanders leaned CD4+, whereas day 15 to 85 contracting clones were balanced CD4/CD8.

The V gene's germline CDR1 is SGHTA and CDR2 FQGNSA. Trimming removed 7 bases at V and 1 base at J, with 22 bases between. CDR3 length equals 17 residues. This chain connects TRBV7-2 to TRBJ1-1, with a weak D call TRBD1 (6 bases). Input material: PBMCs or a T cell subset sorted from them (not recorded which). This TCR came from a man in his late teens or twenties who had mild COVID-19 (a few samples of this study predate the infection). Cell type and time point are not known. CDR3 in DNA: TGTGCCAGCACCGTATTGACAGGACGGGGAAGGAACACTGAAGCTTTCTTT. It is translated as CASTVLTGRGRNTEAFF.